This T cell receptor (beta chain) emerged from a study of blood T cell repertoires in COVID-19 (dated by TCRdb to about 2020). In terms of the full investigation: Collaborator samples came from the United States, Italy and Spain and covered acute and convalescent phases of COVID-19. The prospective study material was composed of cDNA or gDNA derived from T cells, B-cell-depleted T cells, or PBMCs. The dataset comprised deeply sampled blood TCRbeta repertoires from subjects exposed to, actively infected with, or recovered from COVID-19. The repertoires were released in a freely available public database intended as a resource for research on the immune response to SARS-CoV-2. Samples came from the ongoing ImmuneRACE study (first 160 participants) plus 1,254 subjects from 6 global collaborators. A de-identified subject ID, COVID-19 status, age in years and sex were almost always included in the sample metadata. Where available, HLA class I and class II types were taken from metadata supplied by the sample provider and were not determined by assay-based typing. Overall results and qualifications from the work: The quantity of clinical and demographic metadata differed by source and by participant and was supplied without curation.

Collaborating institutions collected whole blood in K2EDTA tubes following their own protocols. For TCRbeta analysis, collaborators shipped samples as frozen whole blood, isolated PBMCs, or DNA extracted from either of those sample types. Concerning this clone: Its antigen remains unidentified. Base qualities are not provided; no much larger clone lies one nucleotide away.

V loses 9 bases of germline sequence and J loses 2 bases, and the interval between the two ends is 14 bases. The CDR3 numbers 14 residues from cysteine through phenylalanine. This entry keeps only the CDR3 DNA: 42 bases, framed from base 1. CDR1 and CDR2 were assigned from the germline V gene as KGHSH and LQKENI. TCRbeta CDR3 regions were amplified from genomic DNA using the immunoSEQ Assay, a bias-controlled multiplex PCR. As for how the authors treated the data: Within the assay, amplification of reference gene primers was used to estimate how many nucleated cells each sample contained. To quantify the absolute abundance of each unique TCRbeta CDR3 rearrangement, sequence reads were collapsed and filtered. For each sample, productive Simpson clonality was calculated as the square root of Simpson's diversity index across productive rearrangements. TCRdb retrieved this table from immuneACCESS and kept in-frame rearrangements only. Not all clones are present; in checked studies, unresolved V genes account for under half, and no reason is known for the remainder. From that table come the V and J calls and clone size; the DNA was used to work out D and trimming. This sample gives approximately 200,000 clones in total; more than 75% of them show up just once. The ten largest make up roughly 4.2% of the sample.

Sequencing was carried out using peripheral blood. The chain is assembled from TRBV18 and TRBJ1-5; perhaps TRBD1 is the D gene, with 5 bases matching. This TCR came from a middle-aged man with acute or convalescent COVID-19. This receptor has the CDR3 CASWVGGRNQPQHF. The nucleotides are TGTGCCAGTTGGGTGGGGGGTCGCAATCAGCCCCAGCATTTT.